This T cell receptor beta chain is drawn from a study of identical twins. Unique molecular identifiers were present on the cDNA, and a universal primer site came from template switching. One entry per CDR3 protein results from TCRdb running MiXCR on the 5' RACE reads. The sample lists around 240,000 distinct CDR3 sequences, over 9.5% occurring once. This clonotype was recorded many times. Its antigen is unknown. V lost 1 base, J lost 1 base, and 4 bases stayed unmatched. The CDR3 extends over 16 amino acids. Germline CDR1 is MNHEY and CDR2 is SMNVEV (reference sequence). Study findings and constraints: The study found that models underestimated out-of-frame TCR alpha sharing in monozygotic twins. Compared with unrelated sharing, twin-shared out-of-frame alpha sequences had more low-probability sequences.

The chain has TRBV27 and TRBJ2-3, with 8 positions matching TRBD2. Sequencing was carried out using memory T cells sorted from blood. The sequence came from a man aged 45-60 years in good health. In DNA, the CDR3 is TGTGCCAGCAGTTTATTCGGACTAGCTCGCACAGATACGCAGTATTTT. It codes for CASSLFGLARTDTQYF.